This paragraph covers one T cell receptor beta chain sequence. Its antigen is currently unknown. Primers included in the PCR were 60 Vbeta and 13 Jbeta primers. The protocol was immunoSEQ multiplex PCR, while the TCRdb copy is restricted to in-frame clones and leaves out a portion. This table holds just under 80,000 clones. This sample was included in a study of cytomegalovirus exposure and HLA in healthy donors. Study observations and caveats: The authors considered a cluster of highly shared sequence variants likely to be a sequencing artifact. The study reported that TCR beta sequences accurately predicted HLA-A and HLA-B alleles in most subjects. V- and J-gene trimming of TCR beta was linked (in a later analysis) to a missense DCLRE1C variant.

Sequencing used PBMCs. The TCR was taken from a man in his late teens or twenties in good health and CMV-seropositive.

DNA of the CDR3: TGCGCCAGCAGCTCCTACCTTACAGGTGCCTACGAGCAGTACTTC. Residues: CASSSYLTGAYEQYF. The chain joins TRBV5-1 to TRBJ2-7; D perhaps matches TRBD1 (5 bases). From germline, CDR1 is SGHRS and CDR2 YFSETQ. Trimming left V 3 bases short and J 2 bases short, with 15 bases between. This CDR3 region has 15 residues.